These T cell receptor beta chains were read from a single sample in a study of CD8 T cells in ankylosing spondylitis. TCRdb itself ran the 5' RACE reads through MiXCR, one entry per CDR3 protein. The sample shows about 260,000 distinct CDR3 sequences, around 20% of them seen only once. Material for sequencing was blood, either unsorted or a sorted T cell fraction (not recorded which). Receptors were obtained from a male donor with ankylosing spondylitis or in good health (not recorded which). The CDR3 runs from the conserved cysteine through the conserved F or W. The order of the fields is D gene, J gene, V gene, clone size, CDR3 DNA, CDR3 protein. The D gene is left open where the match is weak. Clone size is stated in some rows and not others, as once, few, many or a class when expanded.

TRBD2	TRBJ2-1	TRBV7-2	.	TGTGCCAGCAGCTTAAGTAGCGGGGGGGCGATTGAGCAGTTCTTC	CASSLSSGGAIEQFF
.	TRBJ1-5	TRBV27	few	TGTGCCAGCAGTTTATCTCGTTTTGGGGGCGGCAATCAGCCCCAGCATTTT	CASSLSRFGGGNQPQHF
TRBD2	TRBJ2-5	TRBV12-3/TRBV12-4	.	TGTGCCAGCAGTTTCGCGGCTAGCGGCCAAGAGACCCAGTACTTC	CASSFAASGQETQYF
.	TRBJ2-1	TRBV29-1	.	TGCAGCGTTGAAGACACCCTAACAGGGATCAATGAGCAGTTCTTC	CSVEDTLTGINEQFF
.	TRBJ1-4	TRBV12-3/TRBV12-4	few	TGTGCCAGCAGTTTATTTAGTGAAAAACTGTTTTTT	CASSLFSEKLFF
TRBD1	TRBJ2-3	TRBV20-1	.	TGCAGTGCCCCGTCAGGGGGACGCACAGATACGCAGTATTTT	CSAPSGGRTDTQYF
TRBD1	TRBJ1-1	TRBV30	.	TGTGCCTGGAGGGGACAGAGGGGCACTGAAGCTTTCTTT	CAWRGQRGTEAFF
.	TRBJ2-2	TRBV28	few	TGTGCCAGCAGTTTCTTCGGACTAAACACCGGGGAGCTGTTTTTT	CASSFFGLNTGELFF
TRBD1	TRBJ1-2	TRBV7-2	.	TGTGCCAGCAGCTTAACGACAGGGGACTATGGCTACACCTTC	CASSLTTGDYGYTF
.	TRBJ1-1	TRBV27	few	TGTGCCAGCAGTTCAAGGGCCCGATTAAAAGAAGCTTTCTTT	CASSSRARLKEAFF
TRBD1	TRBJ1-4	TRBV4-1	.	TGCGCCAGCAGCCAAGAAGACAGGGTTAATGAAAAACTGTTTTTT	CASSQEDRVNEKLFF
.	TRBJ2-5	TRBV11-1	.	TGTGCCAGCAGCTTATTTGGCTTCGGGCAACCTAGGCAAGAGACCCAGTACTTC	CASSLFGFGQPRQETQYF
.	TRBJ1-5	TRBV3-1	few	TGTGCCAGCAGCCAAGGCCGGGGTGCGGATAGCAATCAGCCCCAGCATTTT	CASSQGRGADSNQPQHF
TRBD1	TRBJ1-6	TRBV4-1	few	TGCGCCAGCAGCCAAATACAGGGGGTTTCACCCCTCCACTTT	CASSQIQGVSPLHF
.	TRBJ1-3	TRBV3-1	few	TGTGCCAGCAGCCATAGACTGAGCTCTGGAAACACCATATATTTT	CASSHRLSSGNTIYF
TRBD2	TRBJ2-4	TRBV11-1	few	TGTGCCAGCAGCTACCCTAGGACAGGTCTTAGCGGGAGCAAAAACATTCAGTACTTC	CASSYPRTGLSGSKNIQYF
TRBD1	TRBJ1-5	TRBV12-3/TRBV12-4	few	TGTGCCAGCAGTGGACAGGGGGCATCTCAGCCCCAGCATTTT	CASSGQGASQPQHF
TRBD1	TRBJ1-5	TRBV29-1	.	TGCAGCGTCGGATCCACAGGGGGAGATCAGCCCCAGCATTTT	CSVGSTGGDQPQHF
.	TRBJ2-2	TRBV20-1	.	TGCAGTGCTAGAGATCGCAAAGGGAACACCGGGGAGCTGTTTTTT	CSARDRKGNTGELFF
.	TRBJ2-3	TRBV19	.	TGTGCCAGTAGTGCTCTTGGTACGCAGTATTTT	CASSALGTQYF
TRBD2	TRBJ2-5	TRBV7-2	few	TGTGCCAGCAGCCAAGGACTAGCGGGAGGGCCGGGGACCCAGTACTTC	CASSQGLAGGPGTQYF
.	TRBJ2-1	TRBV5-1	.	TGCGCCAGCAGCTTGGTGGTGACAGGCAATGAGCAGTTCTTC	CASSLVVTGNEQFF
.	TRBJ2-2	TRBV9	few	TGTGCCAGCAGCGTAGTTGAGACGGTTCGCACCGGGGAGCTGTTTTTT	CASSVVETVRTGELFF
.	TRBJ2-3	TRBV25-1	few	TGTGCCAGCAGTCCCCTTGGCCTGACTAGCACAGATACGCAGTATTTT	CASSPLGLTSTDTQYF
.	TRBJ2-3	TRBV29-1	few	TGCAGCGTTAAACAGGAGACAGATACGCAGTATTTT	CSVKQETDTQYF
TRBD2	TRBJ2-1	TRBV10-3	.	TGTGCCATCGGTCCCGGGACTAGCAGCAACAATGAGCAGTTCTTC	CAIGPGTSSNNEQFF
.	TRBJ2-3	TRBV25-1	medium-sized	TGTGCCAGCAGTGAATATGGGGCCAATACGCAGTATTTT	CASSEYGANTQYF
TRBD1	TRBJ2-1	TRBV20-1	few	TGCAGTGCCCCAATTCCGGGACAGGGTACCAATGAGCAGTTCTTC	CSAPIPGQGTNEQFF
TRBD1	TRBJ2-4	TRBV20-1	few	TGCAGTGCTGACAGGGGGCTCGAAAACATTCAGTACTTC	CSADRGLENIQYF
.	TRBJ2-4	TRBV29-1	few	TGCAGCGTGAAGACAGGTTCAGCCAAAAACATTCAGTACTTC	CSVKTGSAKNIQYF
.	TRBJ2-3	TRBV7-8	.	TGTGCCAGCAGCCCCGGCCATACGCAGTATTTT	CASSPGHTQYF
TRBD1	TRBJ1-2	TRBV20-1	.	TGCAGTGCTCCTTCCGGACAGGGGGGTGGCTACACCTTC	CSAPSGQGGGYTF
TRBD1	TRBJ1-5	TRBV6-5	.	TGTGCCAGCAGTTACCCTGGGACAGGGGCAAGCAATCAGCCCCAGCATTTT	CASSYPGTGASNQPQHF
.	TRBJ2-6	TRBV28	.	TGTGCCAGCAGTTCACCGGTGGGGGGCGGGAATGGGGCCAACGTCCTGACTTTC	CASSSPVGGGNGANVLTF
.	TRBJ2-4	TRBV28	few	TGTGCCAGCACATCTGGGGGATTGGCCAAAAACATTCAGTACTTC	CASTSGGLAKNIQYF
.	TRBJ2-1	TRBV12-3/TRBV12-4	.	TGTGCCAGCAGTTTAGCGGGAAGTAAAAGGGAGCAGTTCTTC	CASSLAGSKREQFF
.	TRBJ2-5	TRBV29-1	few	TGCAGCGTTGTGAGTGGGGGGGAGACCCAGTACTTC	CSVVSGGETQYF
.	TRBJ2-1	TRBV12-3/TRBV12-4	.	TGTGCCAGCAGTGATTCACATGGGACGGAGGATAGCGGTGAGCAGTTCTTC	CASSDSHGTEDSGEQFF
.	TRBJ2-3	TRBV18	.	TGTGCCAGCTCACCATTAGCAGACAGGAGATGGGACACAGATACGCAGTATTTT	CASSPLADRRWDTDTQYF